These T cell receptor beta chains were read from a single sample in a study of cytomegalovirus exposure and HLA in healthy donors. Repertoires were generated with immunoSEQ multiplex PCR, while TCRdb's copy carries only in-frame clones and drops some. The sample holds around 130,000 clones, more than 80% seen once. Sequenced sample: PBMCs. The receptors were sampled from a male donor in good health and CMV-seronegative. Each CDR3 is given with its conserved first and last residue. The order of the fields is CDR3 length, J gene, D gene, clone size, V gene, CDR3 DNA, CDR3 protein. The D gene is left open where the match is weak. Clone size is shown for a subset of rows, as once, few, many or a class of expanded clone.

cdr3_length: 14
j_call: TRBJ2-5
d_call: TRBD1
clone_size: .
v_call: TRBV19
cdr3_nt: TGTGCCAGTAGTACAACAGGGGAGTACGAGACCCAGTACTTC
cdr3_aa: CASSTTGEYETQYF

cdr3_length: 14
j_call: TRBJ2-7
d_call: TRBD1
clone_size: .
v_call: TRBV10-1
cdr3_nt: TGCGCCAGCAGTTCCGGACAGGGGGTTGGCGAGCAGTACTTC
cdr3_aa: CASSSGQGVGEQYF

cdr3_length: 14
j_call: TRBJ2-7
d_call: .
clone_size: .
v_call: TRBV14
cdr3_nt: TGTGCCAGCAGCCAAGTTAGTCCGGGATCGGTGCAGTACTTC
cdr3_aa: CASSQVSPGSVQYF

cdr3_length: 11
j_call: TRBJ2-7
d_call: .
clone_size: .
v_call: TRBV10-2
cdr3_nt: TGCGCCAGCAGTCCGGCCTACGAGCAGTACTTC
cdr3_aa: CASSPAYEQYF

cdr3_length: 16
j_call: TRBJ2-2
d_call: .
clone_size: few
v_call: TRBV5-5
cdr3_nt: TGTGCCAGCAGCTTGGTTGTCGCGGCGAACACCGGGGAGCTGTTTTTT
cdr3_aa: CASSLVVAANTGELFF

cdr3_length: 19
j_call: TRBJ2-7
d_call: .
clone_size: .
v_call: TRBV6-1
cdr3_nt: TGTGCCAGCAGTGAAGCAACTGGGGGGGCAGCCTCCTTCCCCTACGAGCAGTACTTC
cdr3_aa: CASSEATGGAASFPYEQYF

cdr3_length: 16
j_call: TRBJ1-2
d_call: TRBD1
clone_size: .
v_call: TRBV5-4
cdr3_nt: TGTGCCAGCAGCTTGGGAGGGACAGGGACCAACTATGGCTACACCTTC
cdr3_aa: CASSLGGTGTNYGYTF

cdr3_length: 15
j_call: TRBJ1-3
d_call: .
clone_size: .
v_call: TRBV5-1
cdr3_nt: TGCGCCAGCAGCTTAGGGACACTCTCTGGAAACACCATATATTTT
cdr3_aa: CASSLGTLSGNTIYF

cdr3_length: 9
j_call: TRBJ2-7
d_call: .
clone_size: .
v_call: TRBV2
cdr3_nt: TGTGCCAGCGGGGAGAAGCAGTACTTC
cdr3_aa: CASGEKQYF

cdr3_length: 14
j_call: TRBJ1-3
d_call: .
clone_size: .
v_call: TRBV6-5
cdr3_nt: TGTGCCAGCAGCAACGCCGGTTCCGGAAACACCATATATTTT
cdr3_aa: CASSNAGSGNTIYF

cdr3_length: 16
j_call: TRBJ1-5
d_call: TRBD1
clone_size: .
v_call: TRBV7-8
cdr3_nt: TGTGCCAGCAGCTTAGATGGGGACAGGGGGAGCCAGCCCCAGCATTTT
cdr3_aa: CASSLDGDRGSQPQHF

cdr3_length: 18
j_call: TRBJ2-7
d_call: TRBD2
clone_size: .
v_call: TRBV5-1
cdr3_nt: TGCGCCAGCAGCTTCCGGGGTAGCGGGAAGCGGCTCTCCTACGAGCAGTACTTC
cdr3_aa: CASSFRGSGKRLSYEQYF

cdr3_length: 16
j_call: TRBJ2-4
d_call: TRBD1
clone_size: .
v_call: TRBV10-1
cdr3_nt: TGCGCCAGCAGCGCCCGAGGGGGCGAAGGCAAAAACATTCAGTACTTC
cdr3_aa: CASSARGGEGKNIQYF

cdr3_length: 14
j_call: TRBJ2-5
d_call: .
clone_size: .
v_call: TRBV7-9
cdr3_nt: TGTGCCAGCAGCTCCCCGGACAGAGGAGAGACCCAGTACTTC
cdr3_aa: CASSSPDRGETQYF

cdr3_length: 18
j_call: TRBJ1-5
d_call: TRBD1
clone_size: .
v_call: TRBV19
cdr3_nt: TGTGCCAGTAGTATAGATCAGGGACAGGGGGCCGGCAATCAGCCCCAGCATTTT
cdr3_aa: CASSIDQGQGAGNQPQHF

cdr3_length: 14
j_call: TRBJ2-7
d_call: TRBD1
clone_size: once
v_call: TRBV7-8
cdr3_nt: TGTGCCAGCAGCCGCACCACAGGGGAATACGAGCAGTACTTC
cdr3_aa: CASSRTTGEYEQYF

cdr3_length: 16
j_call: TRBJ2-5
d_call: TRBD2
clone_size: few
v_call: TRBV5-1
cdr3_nt: TGCGCCAGCAACCCCGGACTAGCGGGAGTAGAGGAGACCCAGTACTTC
cdr3_aa: CASNPGLAGVEETQYF

cdr3_length: 14
j_call: TRBJ1-2
d_call: .
clone_size: .
v_call: TRBV7-2
cdr3_nt: TGTGCCAGCAGCTTAGTTCCTGGGGGCAATGGCTACACCTTC
cdr3_aa: CASSLVPGGNGYTF

cdr3_length: 16
j_call: TRBJ1-4
d_call: .
clone_size: .
v_call: TRBV7-2
cdr3_nt: TGTGCCAGCAGCTTAAGGCCGGGGGGGCTGGGAGAAAAACTGTTTTTT
cdr3_aa: CASSLRPGGLGEKLFF

cdr3_length: 11
j_call: TRBJ1-1
d_call: .
clone_size: .
v_call: TRBV11-2
cdr3_nt: TGTGCCAGCAGCGCGTACTATGAAGCTTTCTTT
cdr3_aa: CASSAYYEAFF

cdr3_length: 14
j_call: TRBJ2-3
d_call: TRBD1
clone_size: .
v_call: TRBV6-5
cdr3_nt: TGTGCCAGCAGGGGGACAGGGGAAACAGATACGCAGTATTTT
cdr3_aa: CASRGTGETDTQYF

cdr3_length: 15
j_call: TRBJ1-2
d_call: TRBD1
clone_size: .
v_call: TRBV7-6
cdr3_nt: TGTGCCAGCAGCTTAACGACAGGGAGTGCCTATGGCTACACCTTC
cdr3_aa: CASSLTTGSAYGYTF

cdr3_length: 15
j_call: TRBJ2-7
d_call: .
clone_size: .
v_call: TRBV27
cdr3_nt: TGTGCCAGCAGTTTATACCTAGTCGGGAGTGCCGAGCAGTACTTC
cdr3_aa: CASSLYLVGSAEQYF